This is a list of T cell receptor beta chains from one sample in a study of blood T cell repertoires in COVID-19. Here immunoSEQ multiplex PCR was the method, and the copy in TCRdb shows in-frame clones only, minus some. The sample yields roughly 410,000 clones, 80% to 90% seen once. The sequenced material came from peripheral blood. Source of these receptors: an older woman with COVID-19, enrolled during active disease. The CDR3 runs from the conserved cysteine through the conserved F or W. A D gene is named only where the DNA matches it firmly. Only some rows state a clone size, as once, few, many or a class for expanded clones.

d_call j_call v_call clone_size cdr3_nt cdr3_aa
TRBD1 TRBJ1-1 TRBV7-9 . TGTGCCAGCAGCTCGTTACAGGGGGCCACTGAAGCTTTCTTT CASSSLQGATEAFF
. TRBJ1-1 TRBV19 once TGTGCCAGTAGTATAGATAGTGGCACAGGCCAAGCTTTCTTT CASSIDSGTGQAFF
. TRBJ2-7 TRBV5-8 once TGTGCCAGCAGCCCGGGACTGGCAGACGAGCAGTACTTC CASSPGLADEQYF
TRBD1 TRBJ1-4 TRBV4-1 . TGCGCCACCACACAGGGGCCTGCAACTAATGAAAAACTGTTTTTT CATTQGPATNEKLFF
TRBD1 TRBJ2-7 TRBV7-9 . TGTGCCAGCAGCTTAGCGGGACAGGGAGGTCGGGAGCAGTACTTC CASSLAGQGGREQYF
. TRBJ1-1 TRBV12-2 . TGTGCAAGTCGCTTAAAGGAGAGGGGGATGAACACTGAAGCTTTCTTT CASRLKERGMNTEAFF
. TRBJ1-1 TRBV21-1 . TGTGCCAGCACACCTGGGCAGGGGAGGGTGGACACTGAAGCTTTCTTT CASTPGQGRVDTEAFF
. TRBJ2-5 TRBV15 . TGTGCCACCAGGGATCAGGGGCTCTTTAGGGAGACCCAGTACTTC CATRDQGLFRETQYF
TRBD1 TRBJ2-1 TRBV12-3/TRBV12-4 . TGTGCCAGCAGTTTAAATACAGGGGAAAGGGGGTTCTTC CASSLNTGERGFF
TRBD1 TRBJ1-2 TRBV19 . TGTGCCAGTAGTCCGGACAGGGGGAGCTATGGCTACACCTTC CASSPDRGSYGYTF
TRBD2 TRBJ2-5 TRBV4-2 . TGTGCCAGCAGTCGAGCGGGGGACCAAGAGACCCAGTACTTC CASSRAGDQETQYF
TRBD1 TRBJ1-1 TRBV5-1 . TGCGCCAGCAGTTCGGGACAGGAGAACACTGAAGCTTTCTTT CASSSGQENTEAFF
. TRBJ1-2 TRBV11-2 . TGTGCCAGCAGCTTAGATACTTGGCAGGGCTATGGCTACACCTTC CASSLDTWQGYGYTF
TRBD2 TRBJ2-5 TRBV6-5 . TGTGCCAGCAGTTACTCGGGAGCGGGGGGCGCAGAGACCCAGTACTTC CASSYSGAGGAETQYF
. TRBJ1-2 TRBV6-1 . TGTGCCAGCAGTGAAGGCGGAGGGCATGGCTACACCTTC CASSEGGGHGYTF
. TRBJ1-5 TRBV4-1 . TGCGCCAGCAGCCAATTTCAGGGAACGCCCCAGCATTTT CASSQFQGTPQHF
. TRBJ2-5 TRBV27 . TGTGCCAGCAGTACCCGGACAGTGGGTGCCTCGGAGACCCAGTACTTC CASSTRTVGASETQYF
. TRBJ2-7 TRBV5-4 . TGTGCCAGCAGCTTGGACCCAATTCAGGGAAGCTACGAGCAGTACTTC CASSLDPIQGSYEQYF
. TRBJ1-1 TRBV30 . TGTGCCTGGGAGAAAGCAGGGAAGAGGAACACTGAAGCTTTCTTT CAWEKAGKRNTEAFF
. TRBJ1-1 TRBV27 . TGTGCCAGCAGGATTACAGGGACCATGAACACTGAAGCTTTCTTT CASRITGTMNTEAFF
. TRBJ1-2 TRBV19 . TGTGCCAGCGGACGGGGCTATGGCTACACCTTC CASGRGYGYTF
TRBD1 TRBJ1-2 TRBV5-4 . TGTGCCAGCAGCTCGGGGGGACAGGGGACCTATGGCTACACCTTC CASSSGGQGTYGYTF
. TRBJ1-1 TRBV3-1/TRBV3-2 . TGTGCCAGCAGCCAAGAGGAGTATTGGACATCGCCTGAAGCTTTCTTT CASSQEEYWTSPEAFF
TRBD1 TRBJ1-3 TRBV28 . TGTGCCAGCAGACCCGGGACAGGGGGCTCTGGAAACACCATATATTTT CASRPGTGGSGNTIYF
. TRBJ2-3 TRBV7-6 few TGTGCCAGCAGCTTACCGGGACACCAAAGCACAGATACGCAGTATTTT CASSLPGHQSTDTQYF
. TRBJ1-3 TRBV3-1/TRBV3-2 once TGTGCCAGCAGTGAAGACAGCTACCTCTCTGGAAACACCATATATTTT CASSEDSYLSGNTIYF
. TRBJ2-1 TRBV7-3 . TGTGCCAGCAGCTCCTCCGGCGGGGGCTACAGCAATGAGCAGTTCTTC CASSSSGGGYSNEQFF
. TRBJ1-3 TRBV4-1 once TGCGCCAGCAGCCAAGTCGACCGGGACTCTGGAAACACCATATATTTT CASSQVDRDSGNTIYF
. TRBJ1-4 TRBV28 . TGTGCCAGCAGTTTCAGGGGTGGTGAAAAACTGTTTTTT CASSFRGGEKLFF
. TRBJ2-7 TRBV11-3 . TGTGCCAGCAGCCTGGGGGGGGGCCGGTCCTACGAGCAGTACTTC CASSLGGGRSYEQYF
. TRBJ2-1 TRBV7-6 . TGTGCCAGCAGCTCCAACTCCGGGAGCTACAATGAGCAGTTCTTC CASSSNSGSYNEQFF
TRBD1 TRBJ1-1 TRBV4-1 . TGCGCCAGCAGCCGGGGTCCGGGACAGAGGGACACTGAAGCTTTCTTT CASSRGPGQRDTEAFF
. TRBJ2-5 TRBV2 . TGTGCCAGCAGTGGGAGGGGAAGAGTTCAAGAGACCCAGTACTTC CASSGRGRVQETQYF
. TRBJ1-6 TRBV28 . TGTGCCAGCAGTCCCGGAGAAATGGGAGGGAATTCACCCCTCCACTTT CASSPGEMGGNSPLHF
TRBD2 TRBJ2-7 TRBV4-2 . TGTGCCAGCAGCCCCCTAGCGGGGGGCCGTTACGAGCAGTACTTC CASSPLAGGRYEQYF
. TRBJ1-2 TRBV6-6 . TGTGCCAGCACGGGGACTGTGGAGGGCTACACCTTC CASTGTVEGYTF